These 21 T cell receptor beta chains came from one sample sequenced in a study of shared clonotypes between healthy human individuals. TCRdb's table, derived via immunoSEQ multiplex PCR, lists solely in-frame clones and lacks some. This repertoire shows about 2,100,000 clones, roughly 91% found once; its top ten account for under 2%. CD45RO-negative, CCR7-selected cells formed the naive CD8 fraction, which excluded terminally differentiated effector memory CD45RA+ cells. Sequencing was done on a sample of naive CD8+ T cells from PBMCs. These receptor sequences come from a man between 18 and 29 years old in good health. Some clones in this sample may be carry-over from other donors' samples.

This sequence joins TRBV6-5 and TRBJ1-1; D is unresolved. V lost 6 bases and J 3 bases, leaving 11 bases between the germline ends. In germline, CDR1 is MNHEY, CDR2 SVGAGI. The CDR3 consists of 13 residues. CDR3 protein: CASSLGPDTEAFF. CDR3 bases: TGTGCCAGCAGCCTTGGACCAGACACTGAAGCTTTCTTT.

With regard to this clone: Other DNA sequences within the sample encode an identical CDR3. The V gene is TRBV27, the J gene TRBJ1-5; D remains ambiguous. V dropped 3 bases and J dropped 2 bases, with 8 bases sitting between them. There are 14 residues in the CDR3. Germline CDR1 reads MNHEY; CDR2 reads SMNVEV (reference sequence). The CDR3 protein is CASSLTGGNQPQHF. CDR3 coding DNA: TGTGCCAGCAGTTTGACCGGGGGCAATCAGCCCCAGCATTTT.

This sequence joins TRBV6-1 and TRBJ2-7; 8 nucleotides line up with TRBD1. The CDR3 loop spans 12 amino acids. The germline CDR1 and CDR2 sequences are MNHNS and SASEGT. Trimming cost V 5 bases and J 6 bases; bases outside gene matches: 3. The CDR3 DNA reads TGTGCCAGCAGTAAAACAGGGGGCGAGCAGTACTTC. Its translation: CASSKTGGEQYF.

This clone was seen once. This chain's CDR3 is CASSIYGTMNTEAFF. The CDR3 DNA sequence: TGTGCCAGTAGTATCTACGGGACTATGAACACTGAAGCTTTCTTT. This sequence joins TRBV19 and TRBJ1-1; possible D gene TRBD1, 5 bases. CDR3 length: 15 amino acids. In germline, CDR1 is LNHDA, CDR2 SQIVND (reference sequence). V lost 3 bases and J 0 bases, leaving 11 bases between the germline ends. Complete variable domain (other parts from reference TRBV19 and TRBJ1-1): DGGITQSPKYLFRKEGQNVTLSCEQNLNHDAMYWYRQDPGQGLRLIYYSQIVNDFQKGDIAEGYSVSREKKESFPLTVTSAQKNPTAFYLCASSIYGTMNTEAFFGQGTRLTVV.

The rearrangement uses TRBV28 and TRBJ2-4, with D tentatively TRBD1 (5 bases). The CDR3 consists of 17 residues. V was shortened by 2 bases and J by 1 base, with 15 bases between the two germline ends. Germline CDR1 MDHEN, CDR2 SYDVKM. The chain's CDR3 is CASSLRVRVEAKNIQYF. CDR3 DNA sequence: TGTGCCAGCAGTTTAAGAGTCAGGGTCGAGGCCAAAAACATTCAGTACTTC. Full variable domain (remainder filled in from reference TRBV28 and TRBJ2-4): DVKVTQSSRYLVKRTGEKVFLECVQDMDHENMFWYRQDPGLGLRLIYFSYDVKMKEKGDIPEGYSVSREKKERFSLILESASTNQTSMYLCASSLRVRVEAKNIQYFGAGTRLSVL.

This chain joins TRBV5-5 and TRBJ2-5; TRBD1 or TRBD2 may be the D gene (6 bases each). The CDR3 covers 19 residues. Germline-derived CDR1 and CDR2 are SGHKS and YYEKEE (reference sequence). Trimming removed 0 bases from V and 4 bases from J, with 25 bases in between. For the CDR3, the DNA is TGTGCCAGCAGCTTGGCTGGCCCAGGTGGGGGCGGGGACACAGAGACCCAGTACTTC. Amino acids: CASSLAGPGGGGDTETQYF. Full variable domain (outside the CDR3, taken from reference TRBV5-5 and TRBJ2-5): DAGVTQSPTHLIKTRGQQVTLRCSPISGHKSVSWYQQVLGQGPQFIFQYYEKEERGRGNFPDRFSARQFPNYSSELNVNALLLGDSALYLCASSLAGPGGGGDTETQYFGPGTRLLVL.

The chain combines TRBV19 with TRBJ2-2; D possibly corresponds to TRBD1 (6 bases). Per germline, CDR1 LNHDA and CDR2 SQIVND (reference sequence). The CDR3 length is 17 residues. V dropped 3 bases and J dropped 0 bases, with 14 bases sitting between them. The CDR3 spells CASSISSWTANTGELFF. CDR3 nucleotide sequence: TGTGCCAGTAGTATTTCTAGTTGGACAGCGAACACCGGGGAGCTGTTTTTT.

The V gene is TRBV7-9, the J gene TRBJ1-2, with TRBD1 matching 7 bases. This CDR3 contains 15 residues. Germline assignment: CDR1 SEHNR and CDR2 FQNEAQ (reference sequence). Unmatched junction bases numbered 13, after V lost 2 bases and J lost 10 bases. This chain's CDR3 is CASSLRDRAPSDYTF. The DNA of the CDR3 is TGTGCCAGCAGCTTAAGAGACAGGGCCCCGAGTGACTACACCTTC.

This chain links TRBV28 with TRBJ2-5; D gene ambiguous. V was cut by 1 base and J by 4 bases, with 10 bases left in between. Looked up from germline, CDR1 is MDHEN and CDR2 is SYDVKM. The CDR3 sequence is 14 residues long. DNA for the CDR3: TGTGCCAGCAGTTTATTCAGGTCCGGAGAGACCCAGTACTTC. This codes for CASSLFRSGETQYF. Complete variable domain (other parts from reference TRBV28 and TRBJ2-5): DVKVTQSSRYLVKRTGEKVFLECVQDMDHENMFWYRQDPGLGLRLIYFSYDVKMKEKGDIPEGYSVSREKKERFSLILESASTNQTSMYLCASSLFRSGETQYFGPGTRLLVL.

CDR3 region: CASSQQGVATLQYF. CDR3 nucleotide sequence: TGTGCCAGCAGTCAACAGGGCGTAGCCACTTTACAGTACTTC. The V call is TRBV28, the J call TRBJ2-7, with a possible D match to TRBD1 (6 bases). Trimming removed 5 bases from V and 10 bases from J, with 21 bases in between. This CDR3 comprises 14 residues. Germline V gene sequence: CDR1 MDHEN, CDR2 SYDVKM.

The chain carries TRBV5-6 and TRBJ2-7, with D perhaps matching TRBD1 (5 bases). Germline CDR1 is SGHDT and CDR2 is YYEEEE. V lost 0 bases, J lost 0 bases, and 10 bases lay in between. There are 15 residues in the CDR3. The CDR3 DNA reads TGTGCCAGCAGCTTGGGGGCAGGGCTCTCCTACGAGCAGTACTTC. It yields the protein CASSLGAGLSYEQYF.

This chain links TRBV7-3 with TRBJ2-2; TRBD2 is a possible D gene (5 bases). The CDR3 consists of 15 residues. V gave up 1 base and J gave up 4 bases, with 10 bases separating them. Germline V gives CDR1 SGHTA, CDR2 FQGTGA. The CDR3, as DNA: TGTGCCAGCAGCTTAAACGGGGTTGGCACCGGGGAGCTGTTTTTT. Encoded protein: CASSLNGVGTGELFF.

The genes are TRBV9 and TRBJ2-3; D call uncertain. The CDR3 loop spans 17 amino acids. Germline lookup yields CDR1 SGDLS and CDR2 YYNGEE. Trimming removed 3 bases at V and 1 base at J, with 18 bases between. CDR3 in DNA: TGTGCCAGCAGCGGTACGCAAGGGCGAAGGCGCACAGATACGCAGTATTTT. It is translated as CASSGTQGRRRTDTQYF.

CDR3 sequence: CASSLETGTYNEQFF. CDR3 sequence (DNA): TGTGCCAGCAGCTTAGAGACAGGGACTTACAATGAGCAGTTCTTC. The V gene is TRBV7-8, the J gene TRBJ2-1; a possible D gene is TRBD1 (7 bases). Trimming removed 1 base at V and 4 bases at J, with 11 bases between. Germline V gene data show CDR1 as SGHVS and CDR2 as FQNEAQ. The CDR3 runs 15 residues. Together with reference TRBV7-8 and TRBJ2-1, the CDR3 gives the full variable domain: GAGVSQSPRYKVAKRGQDVALRCDPISGHVSLFWYQQALGQGPEFLTYFQNEAQLDKSGLPSDRFFAERPEGSVSTLKIQRTQQEDSAVYLCASSLETGTYNEQFFGPGTRLTVL.

V and J are TRBV9 and TRBJ2-7; D is ambiguous. Trimming left V 2 bases short and J 6 bases short, with 12 bases between. This CDR3 spans 13 amino acids. The germline gives CDR1 SGDLS, CDR2 YYNGEE. In DNA form, the CDR3 reads TGTGCCAGCAGCGTCTCTAGTGGGCGCGAGCAGTACTTC. As protein: CASSVSSGREQYF.

V usage is TRBV7-8 and J usage is TRBJ2-1; D might be TRBD2 (5 bases). V lost 5 bases and J 0 bases, leaving 14 bases between the germline ends. The CDR3 spans 16 residues. Germline-derived CDR1 and CDR2 are SGHVS and FQNEAQ. The CDR3 DNA reads as TGTGCCAGCAGCCCTAGCCCTAGGAGCTCCTACAATGAGCAGTTCTTC. Its protein product is CASSPSPRSSYNEQFF.

This sequence joins TRBV27 and TRBJ2-5; no clear D. The germline CDR1 and CDR2 sequences are MNHEY and SMNVEV (reference sequence). The V end lost 6 bases, the J end lost 4 bases, and 6 bases lay between the germline ends. The CDR3 is made up of 11 amino acids. The CDR3 is CASRDLETQYF. The CDR3 nucleotides are TGTGCCAGCAGAGATCTAGAGACCCAGTACTTC.

The chain uses TRBV4-1 and TRBJ2-3, with 7 bases that match TRBD1. CDR1 and CDR2 (germline): MGHRA, YSYEKL. Trimming took 3 bases from V and 4 from J; bases not matched to a gene: 10. The CDR3 extends over 16 amino acids. The CDR3 loop reads CASSHVDRVLADTQYF. The CDR3 region has the DNA TGCGCCAGCAGCCATGTCGACAGGGTTTTGGCAGATACGCAGTATTTT.

The J gene is TRBJ2-1, the V gene TRBV29-1; D remains ambiguous. The germline gives CDR1 SQVTM, CDR2 ANQGSEA. V was pared by 2 bases and J by 0 bases, with 11 bases between. This CDR3 has 15 amino acids. CDR3 in DNA: TGCAGCGTTGAATTCACCTTCAGCTCCTACAATGAGCAGTTCTTC. Protein product: CSVEFTFSSYNEQFF.

V is TRBV4-3 and J is TRBJ2-1; TRBD2 matches at 8 bases. The CDR3 covers 19 residues. V dropped 1 base and J dropped 0; count of bases not matched to a gene: 11. CDR1 LGHNA and CDR2 YSLEER come from the germline V gene. CDR3 sequence: CASSQASAGDLSSYNEQFF. The CDR3 DNA sequence: TGCGCCAGCAGCCAAGCCTCAGCGGGAGACCTCAGCTCCTACAATGAGCAGTTCTTC.

The chain is built from TRBV19 and TRBJ1-2; the D is unclear. Deletions cut 0 bases from V and 2 bases from J, with 7 bases between. The CDR3 runs 14 residues. Per the germline V gene, CDR1 is LNHDA and CDR2 is SQIVND (reference sequence). In nucleotides, the CDR3 is TGTGCCAGTAGTATAGATGGAGAGAACTATGGCTACACCTTC. Translation: CASSIDGENYGYTF.